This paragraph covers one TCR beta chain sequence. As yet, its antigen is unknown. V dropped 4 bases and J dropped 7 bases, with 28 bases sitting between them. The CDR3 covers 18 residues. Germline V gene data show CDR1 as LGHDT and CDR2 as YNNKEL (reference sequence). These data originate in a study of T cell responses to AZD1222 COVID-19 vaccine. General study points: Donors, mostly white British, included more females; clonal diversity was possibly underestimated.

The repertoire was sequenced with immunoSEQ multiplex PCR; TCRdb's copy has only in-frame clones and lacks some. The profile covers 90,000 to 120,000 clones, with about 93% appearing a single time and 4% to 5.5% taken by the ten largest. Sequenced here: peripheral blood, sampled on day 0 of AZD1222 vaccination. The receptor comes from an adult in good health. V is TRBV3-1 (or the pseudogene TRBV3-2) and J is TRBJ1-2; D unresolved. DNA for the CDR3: TGTGCCAGCAGCCCTACCGTCGGGGTAATTTGGCGGAATAGTGGCTACACCTTC. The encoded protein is CASSPTVGVIWRNSGYTF.